The T cell receptor (beta chain) under discussion was sequenced for a study of identical twins. TCRdb called the 5' RACE reads again in MiXCR, with one record for every CDR3 protein. This sample has about 570,000 distinct CDR3 sequences, with more than 9% found just once. The germline V gene has CDR1 MNHNS and CDR2 SASEGT. The CDR3 sequence is 15 residues long. Trimming took 7 bases from V and 0 from J, leaving 14 bases between them. This sample was shared with a second study, whose subject was yellow fever vaccine responses in identical twins.

This clonotype was obtained from a woman between 18 and 29 years old in good health. The chain recombines TRBV6-1 with TRBJ2-3; D not resolved. Sequenced material: PBMCs. CDR3 sequence: CASIRSKASTDTQYF. For the CDR3, the DNA is TGTGCCAGCATTCGCAGCAAGGCTAGCACAGATACGCAGTATTTT.